The 29 T cell receptor beta chains reported below all come from one sample, sequenced in a study of regulatory T cells in long-lasting Graves disease. The time point: newly diagnosed GD, antithyroid drugs for less than 3 months. The authors made the TCR library using RNA they extracted from PBMCs. Researchers made TCR beta libraries by using iRepertoire HTBI primers and running Arm-PCR on CDR3 regions. TCRdb ran MiXCR on the multiplex PCR reads and lists one entry per CDR3 protein. The data show roughly 420,000 distinct CDR3 sequences, about a sixth seen once. These data also formed part of another study, on T cells in Graves' hyperthyroidism and ophthalmopathy.

The sequenced sample was peripheral blood mononuclear cells (PBMCs), obtained at new diagnosis, from a patient treated with antithyroid drugs. The receptors originated from a woman aged 30 to 39 with Graves disease.

In the case of this clonotype: This clone may be a read error of a much larger clone one base away. The chain combines TRBV20-1 with TRBJ2-1, with 8 bases fitting TRBD2. The CDR3 spans 16 residues. The germline CDR1 and CDR2 sequences are DFQATT and SNEGSKA (reference sequence). With V trimmed by 5 bases and J by 6 bases, 15 bases remained unmatched. DNA of the CDR3: TGCAGTGCTGGCGTTCGACGGGGGGGCTTTGTCAATGAGCAGTTCTTC. Translating it yields CSAGVRRGGFVNEQFF.

Many counts were recorded for this clonotype. The J gene is TRBJ2-3, the V gene TRBV12-3 or TRBV12-4; 9 positions match TRBD2. The ends lost 8 bases at V and 4 bases at J; junction bases unmatched: 10. This CDR3 has 15 amino acids. The CDR3 is CASSIGTSGPDTQYF. CDR3 in DNA: TGTGCCAGCTCCATCGGAACTAGCGGGCCAGATACGCAGTATTTT.

The V call is TRBV3-1, the J call TRBJ2-1; a possible D gene is TRBD2 (6 bases). The V end was cut by 3 bases, the J end by 0 bases, with 15 bases between. CDR3 length: 17 amino acids. Germline assignment: CDR1 LGHDT and CDR2 YNNKEL (reference sequence). The CDR3 sequence is CASSQTSWMHSYNEQFF. The CDR3 DNA reads as TGTGCCAGCAGCCAGACTAGTTGGATGCACTCCTACAATGAGCAGTTCTTC.

V is TRBV18 and J is TRBJ1-3, with D possibly TRBD1 on 5 matching bases. CDR3 size: 17 residues. Germline CDR1 reads KGHSH; CDR2 reads LQKENI. V lost 3 bases to trimming and J lost 0 bases, with 15 bases between them. CDR3 coding DNA: TGTGCCAGCTCACCGTCGGGTGCAGGGTTCTCTGGAAACACCATATATTTT. It encodes CASSPSGAGFSGNTIYF.

This sequence joins TRBV5-1 and TRBJ2-2; possible D gene TRBD1, 6 bases. CDR3 size: 16 residues. Germline V lookup: CDR1 SGHRS, CDR2 YFSETQ. The V end lost 3 bases, the J end lost 3 bases, and 15 bases lay between the germline ends. CDR3 nucleotides: TGCGCCAGCAGCTCAATACAGGGAAGGGACACCGGGGAGCTGTTTTTT. Its translation: CASSSIQGRDTGELFF. Filled out from reference TRBV5-1 and TRBJ2-2, the complete variable domain reads KAGVTQTPRYLIKTRGQQVTLSCSPISGHRSVSWYQQTPGQGLQFLFEYFSETQRNKGNFPGRFSGRQFSNSRSEMNVSTLELGDSALYLCASSSIQGRDTGELFFGEGSRLTVL.

This clonotype occurred a few times. The chain is built from TRBV20-1 and TRBJ1-4, with a possible D match to TRBD1 (6 bases). From germline, CDR1 is DFQATT and CDR2 SNEGSKA (reference sequence). Deletions cut 1 base from V and 7 bases from J, with 13 bases between. CDR3 length equals 14 residues. CDR3 DNA: TGCAGTGCTAGAGGACAGGATTTGATTGAAAAACTGTTTTTT. Protein sequence: CSARGQDLIEKLFF.

The CDR3 DNA follows: TGTGCCAGCAGTGATGTGCGAGCCATTAACACCGGGGAGCTGTTTTTT. This gives the protein CASSDVRAINTGELFF. The V call is TRBV25-1, the J call TRBJ2-2, with D uncertain. From germline, CDR1 is MGHDK and CDR2 SYGVNS. V was clipped by 3 bases and J by 2 bases, with 13 bases between them. The CDR3 runs 16 residues. Drawing the rest from reference TRBV25-1 and TRBJ2-2, the complete variable domain is EADIYQTPRYLVIGTGKKITLECSQTMGHDKMYWYQQDPGMELHLIHYSYGVNSTEKGDLSSESTVSRIRTEHFPLTLESARPSHTSQYLCASSDVRAINTGELFFGEGSRLTVL.

This clonotype was detected many times. The genes are TRBV12-3 or TRBV12-4 and TRBJ2-7; 10 nucleotides agree with TRBD2. With 5 bases clipped from V and 3 bases from J, the junction kept 10 bases outside the gene matches. This CDR3 comprises 16 residues. CDR3 coding DNA: TGTGCCAGCAGTACTAGTTACAGGACTAGCGGCTACGAGCAGTACTTC. Translating gives CASSTSYRTSGYEQYF.

This clonotype was seen at least ten times. The genes are TRBV20-1 and TRBJ2-1, with 11 bases identical to TRBD2. Germline V CDR1 and CDR2: DFQATT, SNEGSKA (reference sequence). J lost 9 bases, V lost 0 bases, and 7 bases had no gene match. This CDR3 has 15 amino acids. CDR3 protein: CSAREIAGGLSEQFF. As DNA, the CDR3 is TGCAGTGCTAGAGAAATAGCGGGAGGGCTGAGTGAGCAGTTCTTC.

In this sample, this clonotype turned up many times. The chain links TRBV28 to TRBJ2-7; D is uncertain. V lost 4 bases and J 2 bases, leaving 9 bases between the germline ends. CDR3 length equals 13 residues. Looked up from germline, CDR1 is MDHEN and CDR2 is SYDVKM. CDR3 residues: CASSSRWAYEQYF. The CDR3 nucleotides read TGTGCCAGCAGTTCCCGTTGGGCCTACGAGCAGTACTTC.

This clonotype was picked up many times. The V call is TRBV28, the J call TRBJ2-1; D unclear. The V gene's germline CDR1 is MDHEN and CDR2 SYDVKM. V lost 3 bases and J 5 bases, leaving 14 bases between the germline ends. The CDR3 contains 15 residues. CDR3 nucleotides: TGTGCCAGCAGTTTTTACAGTTCCACCGACAATGAGCAGTTCTTC. It encodes CASSFYSSTDNEQFF.

This clonotype was recorded many times. The rearrangement uses TRBV11-2 and TRBJ2-1; TRBD2 is a possible D gene (5 bases). V was shortened by 1 base and J by 1 base, with 8 bases between the two germline ends. This CDR3 is built from 15 residues. The V gene's germline CDR1 is SGHAT and CDR2 FQNNGV. The DNA of the CDR3 is TGTGCCAGCAGCTTAGCTCGGGGTTCCTACAATGAGCAGTTCTTC. It is translated as CASSLARGSYNEQFF.

This clonotype was counted many times. In nucleotides, the CDR3 is TGTGCCAGCAGTGAAGCGCCGGGACTAGCGGAGAGTGAGCAGTTCTTC. Translating it yields CASSEAPGLAESEQFF. This chain uses TRBV2 with TRBJ2-1; TRBD2 aligns across 11 bases. V lost 0 bases, J lost 9 bases, and 7 bases stayed unmatched. The germline gives CDR1 SNHLY, CDR2 FYNNEI. The CDR3 is 16 residues long.

There are a few counts of this clonotype. The chain carries TRBV28 and TRBJ1-6; 7 bases are a match to TRBD1. V dropped 7 bases and J dropped 5; count of bases not matched to a gene: 5. Germline CDR1 MDHEN, CDR2 SYDVKM. The CDR3 is 14 residues long. The CDR3 sequence is CASKPGQDNSPLHF. The CDR3 DNA follows: TGTGCCAGCAAACCAGGACAGGATAATTCACCCCTCCACTTT.

Only a few counts were recorded for this clonotype. CDR3 in DNA: TGCGCCAGCAGCATACAGGGAATGAACACTGAAGCTTTCTTT. This sequence encodes CASSIQGMNTEAFF. V gene TRBV5-1 combines with J gene TRBJ1-1, with D perhaps TRBD1 (6 bases). The ends were cut back, 4 bases at V and 0 bases at J, with 10 bases in the middle. The germline CDR1 and CDR2 sequences are SGHRS and YFSETQ. The CDR3 sequence is 14 residues long.

This rearrangement joins TRBV6-1 to TRBJ2-3; D is undetermined. The CDR3 length is 14 residues. The V gene lost 6 bases and the J gene lost 6 bases, with 16 bases spanning the gap. Germline V gene sequence: CDR1 MNHNS, CDR2 SASEGT. Here the CDR3 reads CASRSPGPLDTQYF. The DNA for the CDR3 is TGTGCCAGCAGATCACCCGGCCCCCTGGATACGCAGTATTTT.

In this sample, this clonotype turned up many times. This rearrangement joins TRBV7-8 to TRBJ2-3; D is perhaps TRBD2 (7 bases). CDR3 length: 17 amino acids. The ends were cut back, 1 base at V and 1 base at J, with 15 bases in the middle. The germline gives CDR1 SGHVS, CDR2 FQNEAQ. CDR3 nucleotides: TGTGCCAGCAGCTTAGGGGGAGGGGACACAGGCACAGATACGCAGTATTTT. Its protein product is CASSLGGGDTGTDTQYF.

This clonotype was found many times. The chain has TRBV18 and TRBJ2-5; D perhaps matches TRBD2 (6 bases). The CDR3 sequence is 14 residues long. CDR1 and CDR2 (germline): KGHSH, LQKENI. V was pared by 2 bases and J by 5 bases, with 12 bases between. CDR3 region: CASSPSASDETQYF. The CDR3 DNA reads as TGTGCCAGCTCACCATCGGCTAGCGATGAGACCCAGTACTTC.

The chain is built from TRBV12-3 or TRBV12-4 and TRBJ1-2, with TRBD1 as a possible D gene (5 bases). The CDR3 length is 14 residues. Trimming pared 0 bases from V and 7 bases from J, leaving 12 bases between. Here the CDR3 DNA reads TGTGCCAGCAGTTTAGCGACGGGGGGAGGTGGCTACACCTTC. It translates to CASSLATGGGGYTF.

In its sample, this clonotype was seen a few times. An end of the junction differs from the germline gene, which may be a read error. The chain employs TRBV5-5 and TRBJ2-7, with TRBD1 as a possible D gene (6 bases). The CDR3 totals 15 residues. Germline loops: CDR1 SGHKS, CDR2 YYEKEE (reference sequence). This chain's CDR3 is CASSQGAGQTYEQYF. In DNA form, the CDR3 reads TGCGCCAGCAGCCAAGGGGCCGGACAGACCTACGAGCAGTACTTC.

This clonotype has at least ten counts. The gene calls are TRBV7-9 and TRBJ2-7; D assignment may be TRBD1 or TRBD2 (5 bases each). Germline V gene lookup returns CDR1 SEHNR and CDR2 FQNEAQ (reference sequence). Deletions cut 4 bases from V and 0 bases from J, with 16 bases between. There are 16 residues in the CDR3. CDR3 bases: TGTGCCAGCAGCTATGGGGAGCGGACAAGCTCCTACGAGCAGTACTTC. Translating it yields CASSYGERTSSYEQYF.

This chain links TRBV19 with TRBJ2-7, with 11 bases aligning to TRBD2. V gave up 3 bases and J gave up 2 bases; unmatched junction bases: 3. This CDR3 comprises 15 residues. Germline V lookup: CDR1 LNHDA, CDR2 SQIVND (reference sequence). The CDR3 here is CASSMGLADPYEQYF. The CDR3 DNA reads as TGTGCCAGTAGTATGGGACTAGCGGACCCCTACGAGCAGTACTTC.

At least ten counts were recorded for this clonotype. This chain uses TRBV6-1 with TRBJ2-3, with 7 bases that match TRBD2. Trimming took 2 bases from V and 5 from J; bases not matched to a gene: 1. The CDR3 has 13 residues. Germline V lookup: CDR1 MNHNS, CDR2 SASEGT. The CDR3 DNA follows: TGTGCCAGCAGTGAACGGACTAGAGATACGCAGTATTTT. Its translation is CASSERTRDTQYF.

The DNA of the CDR3 is TGTGCCAGCAGCGTATACACTACAGGGGCCTGTGGCTACACCTTC. Its protein product is CASSVYTTGACGYTF. The rearrangement joins TRBV7-9 to TRBJ1-2; 7 bases are shared with TRBD1. Germline values: CDR1 SEHNR, CDR2 FQNEAQ (reference sequence). The CDR3 runs 15 residues. J gave up 7 bases and V 5 bases, and 13 bases lay outside the gene matches.

The table lists this clonotype with many counts. This chain links TRBV5-1 with TRBJ2-2; 8 bases line up with TRBD2. The germline gives CDR1 SGHRS, CDR2 YFSETQ. The V gene end was trimmed by 2 bases and the J gene end by 5 bases; junction bases not matched to a gene: 8. This CDR3 contains 16 residues. The CDR3 loop is CASSLPGLVETGELFF. For the CDR3, the DNA is TGCGCCAGCAGCTTACCGGGACTAGTAGAGACCGGGGAGCTGTTTTTT.

This clonotype was observed at least ten times. The chain carries TRBV28 and TRBJ1-1; TRBD1 is a possible D gene (6 bases). Germline CDR1 and CDR2: MDHEN and SYDVKM. V lost 1 base and J 4 bases, leaving 7 bases between the germline ends. The CDR3 is made up of 13 amino acids. CDR3 sequence reads: CASSLSDSTEAFF. The CDR3 coding sequence is TGTGCCAGCAGTTTATCGGACAGCACTGAAGCTTTCTTT.

This clonotype was detected many times. The rearrangement links TRBV2 to TRBJ2-3; D remains unclear. V lost 4 bases and J 8 bases, leaving 13 bases between the germline ends. The germline V gene has CDR1 SNHLY and CDR2 FYNNEI. The CDR3 contains 13 residues. The CDR3 region has the DNA TGTGCCAGCAGTGTCGGTGTCGCGGCTACGCAGTATTTT. Translating it yields CASSVGVAATQYF.

The rearrangement uses TRBV29-1 and TRBJ2-1; TRBD1 might be the D (6 bases). The CDR3 has 14 amino acids. From germline, CDR1 is SQVTM and CDR2 ANQGSEA. V dropped 7 bases and J dropped 4 bases, with 17 bases sitting between them. The CDR3 here is CSGGQRRSYNEQFF. The CDR3 DNA is TGCAGCGGCGGACAGAGGCGATCGTACAATGAGCAGTTCTTC.

This clonotype was seen at least ten times. The chain combines TRBV12-3 or TRBV12-4 with TRBJ2-5, with D perhaps matching TRBD2 (5 bases). The V gene lost 6 bases and the J gene lost 2 bases, with 22 bases spanning the gap. The CDR3 spans 17 residues. In DNA, the CDR3 is TGTGCCAGCAGACCCGATATGAGGGCTATGGGTCAAGAGACCCAGTACTTC. Amino acid sequence: CASRPDMRAMGQETQYF.